The 28 T cell receptor beta chains in this list originate from one sample, sequenced in a study of T cell responses to AZD1222 COVID-19 vaccine (dated by TCRdb to about 2021). The receptor library was made with the immunoSEQ multiplex PCR assay. TCRdb took this table from immuneACCESS and kept in-frame rearrangements with V and J called. Such tables lack part of the clones; where checked against another copy, unresolved V genes explain under half of the gap, and the rest is unexplained. In all, the sample holds about 100,000 clones, and about 87% of those were seen once. Together, the top ten hold roughly 4.2% of the sample. The time point tag for this specimen amounts to: baseline before first vaccination. This specimen's treatment or condition label, interpreted: meningococcal conjugate vaccine given as trial control. The sequencing used peripheral blood, collected on day 0 of MenACWY control vaccination. The receptors originated from an adult in good health.

The chain joins TRBV5-1 to TRBJ1-3, with 7 nucleotides matching TRBD1. Germline values: CDR1 SGHRS, CDR2 YFSETQ. The trim removed 6 bases at V and 3 bases at J, leaving 9 bases unmatched. The CDR3 is made up of 15 amino acids. CDR3: CASTVEGAYGNTIYF. The CDR3 DNA reads TGCGCCAGCACGGTGGAGGGGGCTTATGGAAACACCATATATTTT.

The V call is TRBV4-3, the J call TRBJ1-4; no clear D gene. There are 15 residues in the CDR3. Trimming removed 1 base at V and 7 bases at J, with 13 bases between. Germline loops: CDR1 LGHNA, CDR2 YSLEER. In DNA, the CDR3 is TGCGCCAGCAGCCAAGGTCCGAATCGGGGTGAAAAACTGTTTTTT. Residues: CASSQGPNRGEKLFF.

This sequence joins TRBV2 and TRBJ1-4; D gene unclear. Germline V CDR1 and CDR2: SNHLY, FYNNEI. The CDR3 sequence is 13 residues long. The V end was cut by 3 bases, the J end by 7 bases, with 9 bases between. The CDR3 here is CASSDWWSEKLFF. CDR3 sequence (DNA): TGTGCCAGCAGTGATTGGTGGAGTGAAAAACTGTTTTTT. Together with reference TRBV2 and TRBJ1-4, the CDR3 gives the full variable domain: EPEVTQTPSHQVTQMGQEVILRCVPISNHLYFYWYRQILGQKVEFLVSFYNNEISEKSEIFDDQFSVERPDGSNFTLKIRSTKLEDSAMYFCASSDWWSEKLFFGSGTQLSVL.

The chain is built from TRBV4-1 and TRBJ1-4, with a weak D call TRBD1 (5 bases). CDR3 length: 17 amino acids. The germline CDR1 and CDR2 sequences are MGHRA and YSYEKL. The V end lost 1 base, the J end lost 8 bases, and 20 bases lay between the germline ends. The CDR3 sequence is CASSQVGSGGEGEKLFF. The CDR3 DNA sequence: TGCGCCAGCAGCCAAGTTGGGTCGGGCGGCGAGGGGGAAAAACTGTTTTTT.

The chain uses TRBV12-3 or TRBV12-4 and TRBJ2-7, with D maybe TRBD1 (5 bases). The CDR3 totals 12 residues. V gave up 1 base and J gave up 6 bases, with 7 bases separating them. Here the CDR3 DNA reads TGTGCCAGCAGTTTAGGGACACCCGAGCAGTACTTC. Protein: CASSLGTPEQYF.

The CDR3 sequence: CASRPLRTGTLSQPQHF. For the CDR3, the DNA is TGTGCCAGCAGGCCCCTCCGGACAGGAACGTTGTCTCAGCCCCAGCATTTT. The chain couples TRBV27 to TRBJ1-5; 7 positions agree with TRBD1. Germline CDR1 MNHEY, CDR2 SMNVEV (reference sequence). The CDR3 loop spans 17 amino acids. The ends lost 6 bases at V and 6 bases at J; junction bases unmatched: 17.

This sequence joins TRBV9 and TRBJ2-7; D is undetermined. Between the trimmed V and J ends, which lost 0 bases and 3 bases, there was a span of 7 bases. CDR3 length: 13 amino acids. The germline CDR1 and CDR2 sequences are SGDLS and YYNGEE. The CDR3 loop is CASSVAVNYEQYF. In DNA, the CDR3 is TGTGCCAGCAGCGTAGCAGTTAACTACGAGCAGTACTTC.

The chain joins TRBV5-1 to TRBJ1-1, with D tentatively TRBD1 (6 bases). Germline loops: CDR1 SGHRS, CDR2 YFSETQ. The CDR3 runs 14 residues. V was shortened by 3 bases and J by 10 bases, with 19 bases between the two germline ends. CDR3 DNA: TGCGCCAGCAGCTCCCTACAGGGTGGGTCTGGAGCTTTCTTT. This gives the protein CASSSLQGGSGAFF.

The rearrangement links TRBV25-1 to TRBJ1-1; tentative D call: TRBD1 (5 bases). The V and J ends lost 6 bases and 1 base respectively, with 21 bases between them. The germline CDR1 and CDR2 sequences are MGHDK and SYGVNS. There are 17 residues in the CDR3. CDR3 sequence reads: CASSRVETLGGNTEAFF. CDR3 nucleotides: TGTGCCAGCAGCAGAGTAGAGACCCTCGGGGGGAACACTGAAGCTTTCTTT. The variable domain in full, completed from reference TRBV25-1 and TRBJ1-1, reads EADIYQTPRYLVIGTGKKITLECSQTMGHDKMYWYQQDPGMELHLIHYSYGVNSTEKGDLSSESTVSRIRTEHFPLTLESARPSHTSQYLCASSRVETLGGNTEAFFGQGTRLTVV.

V and J are TRBV5-8 and TRBJ1-5; D call uncertain. Trimming removed 1 base from V and 1 base from J, with 9 bases in between. The CDR3 totals 15 residues. The germline V gene encodes CDR1 SGHTS and CDR2 YDEGEE. DNA for the CDR3: TGTGCCAGCAGCTTGCACCTCGGGAGCAATCAGCCCCAGCATTTT. It encodes CASSLHLGSNQPQHF.

This chain joins TRBV3-1 (or the pseudogene TRBV3-2) and TRBJ1-2; the D is unclear. Germline values: CDR1 LGHDT, CDR2 YNNKEL (reference sequence). CDR3 length equals 13 residues. V lost 1 base, J lost 4 bases, and 7 bases lay in between. CDR3 loop: CASSQGAAYGYTF. For the CDR3, the DNA is TGTGCCAGCAGCCAAGGGGCAGCCTATGGCTACACCTTC.

The chain recombines TRBV5-1 with TRBJ2-1; 12 positions match TRBD2. The J segment lost 6 bases and the V segment lost 7 bases, leaving 11 bases of the junction unmatched. CDR1 is SGHRS, CDR2 YFSETQ, per germline. CDR3 size: 16 residues. The CDR3 bases are TGCGCCAGCCGCCCTGGAGGACTAGCGGGGTCCAATGAGCAGTTCTTC. This gives the protein CASRPGGLAGSNEQFF.

The chain joins TRBV28 to TRBJ2-3; 10 nucleotides agree with TRBD1. The V and J ends lost 5 bases and 2 bases, in that order; junction bases with no gene match: 4. CDR3 length: 15 residues. CDR1 MDHEN and CDR2 SYDVKM come from the germline V gene. For the CDR3, the DNA is TGTGCCAGCAGTGGGGGACAGGGGATCACAGATACGCAGTATTTT. Its protein product is CASSGGQGITDTQYF.

This clone has only one observation. V and J are TRBV9 and TRBJ2-1; 7 bases line up with TRBD2. The V segment lost 3 bases and the J segment 5 bases; nucleotides outside the gene matches: 8. The CDR3 totals 15 residues. The V gene's germline CDR1 is SGDLS and CDR2 YYNGEE. The CDR3 sequence: CASSAVAGLNNEQFF. DNA of the CDR3: TGTGCCAGCAGCGCCGTAGCGGGCCTAAACAATGAGCAGTTCTTC.

The J gene is TRBJ2-1, the V gene TRBV6-2 or TRBV6-3; no reliable D call. This CDR3 region has 11 residues. Germline lookup yields CDR1 MNHEY and CDR2 SVGEGT. The germline V and J ends were trimmed by 1 base and 8 bases, with 3 bases remaining between them. CDR3: CASSYWHEQFF. Written as DNA, the CDR3 is TGTGCCAGCAGTTACTGGCATGAGCAGTTCTTC.

This chain links TRBV21-1 with TRBJ1-2; the table assigns TRBD1, which was not confirmed against the DNA. TRBV21-1 is labeled a pseudogene. The CDR3 extends over 11 amino acids. Here the CDR3 DNA reads TGTGCCACCTCCTCTGCAGGAGGCTACACCTTC. Amino acid sequence: CATSSAGGYTF.

The V call is TRBV9, the J call TRBJ2-5; D uncertain. The germline V and J ends were trimmed by 0 bases and 1 base, with 13 bases remaining between them. Germline V gene data show CDR1 as SGDLS and CDR2 as YYNGEE. CDR3 size: 16 residues. The CDR3 region has the DNA TGTGCCAGCAGCGTAGAGATAGGGTCGGGCCAAGAGACCCAGTACTTC. Its protein is CASSVEIGSGQETQYF.

The genes are TRBV10-1 and TRBJ1-5; 7 bases align to TRBD1. The CDR3 length is 14 residues. V dropped 7 bases and J dropped 7; count of bases not matched to a gene: 10. Germline V gene lookup returns CDR1 WNHNN and CDR2 SYGVQD (reference sequence). This CDR3 is CASTAQGVRQPQHF. The CDR3 coding sequence is TGCGCCAGCACCGCGCAGGGGGTAAGGCAGCCCCAGCATTTT.

This clone was counted once. This chain joins TRBV19 and TRBJ2-5, with TRBD1 identical over 7 bases. The CDR3 sequence is 14 residues long. Germline V lookup: CDR1 LNHDA, CDR2 SQIVND (reference sequence). The V segment lost 8 bases and the J segment 1 base; nucleotides outside the gene matches: 7. Written as DNA, the CDR3 is TGTGCCAGTGGAGAAACAGGGGTCCAAGAGACCCAGTACTTC. This encodes CASGETGVQETQYF.

This chain uses TRBV28 with TRBJ1-5; D gene ambiguous. The V end was cut by 5 bases, the J end by 1 base, with 9 bases between. Per the germline V gene, CDR1 is MDHEN and CDR2 is SYDVKM. This CDR3 is built from 14 residues. The CDR3 reads CASSTPQSNQPQHF. In DNA form, the CDR3 reads TGTGCCAGCAGTACCCCTCAAAGCAATCAGCCCCAGCATTTT.

The rearrangement uses TRBV10-3 and TRBJ1-6, with D perhaps TRBD1 (6 bases). Germline V CDR1 and CDR2: ENHRY, SYGVKD. Trimming took 5 bases from V and 8 from J, leaving 16 bases between them. The CDR3 covers 15 residues. The CDR3, as DNA: TGTGCCATCAGTTATCAGGGGCAGATGGATTCACCCCTCCACTTT. It is translated as CAISYQGQMDSPLHF.

The rearrangement joins TRBV10-3 to TRBJ1-1, with 7 bases lining up with TRBD1. Germline V CDR1 and CDR2: ENHRY, SYGVKD. The J segment lost 8 bases and the V segment lost 0 bases, leaving 3 bases of the junction unmatched. The CDR3 consists of 13 residues. The CDR3 sequence is CAISESWDSEAFF. The CDR3 nucleotides are TGTGCCATCAGTGAGTCTTGGGACAGCGAAGCTTTCTTT.

The chain links TRBV5-5 to TRBJ2-7; 8 nucleotides agree with TRBD1. With V trimmed by 2 bases and J by 3 bases, 4 bases remained unmatched. The germline CDR1 and CDR2 sequences are SGHKS and YYEKEE (reference sequence). There are 14 residues in the CDR3. The CDR3 protein is CASSFSQGDYEQYF. CDR3 nucleotide sequence: TGTGCCAGCAGCTTCTCACAGGGGGACTACGAGCAGTACTTC.

The count of this clone is one. V and J are TRBV3-1 (or the pseudogene TRBV3-2) and TRBJ1-5; D may be TRBD1 (6 bases). The germline CDR1 and CDR2 sequences are LGHDT and YNNKEL (reference sequence). Deletions cut 1 base from V and 3 bases from J, with 10 bases between. The CDR3 has 15 amino acids. The CDR3 here is CASSQGGGFNQPQHF. The CDR3, as DNA: TGTGCCAGCAGCCAAGGGGGGGGCTTCAATCAGCCCCAGCATTTT.

The V and J genes are TRBV30 and TRBJ1-2, with 11 nucleotides matching TRBD1. The CDR3 has 12 residues. Unmatched junction bases numbered 4, after V lost 5 bases and J lost 8 bases. Germline V gives CDR1 GTSNPN, CDR2 SVGIG (reference sequence). The chain's CDR3 is CAWQDRGQGYTF. The CDR3 nucleotides are TGTGCCTGGCAGGACAGGGGGCAGGGCTACACCTTC. The full variable domain, its missing parts supplied by reference TRBV30 and TRBJ1-2, is SQTIHQWPATLVQPVGSPLSLECTVEGTSNPNLYWYRQAAGRGLQLLFYSVGIGQISSEVPQNLSASRPQDRQFILSSKKLLLSDSGFYLCAWQDRGQGYTFGSGTRLTVV.

The V gene is TRBV18, the J gene TRBJ2-1; possibly TRBD2 for D (6 bases). Looked up from germline, CDR1 is KGHSH and CDR2 is LQKENI. This CDR3 comprises 15 residues. V lost 3 bases and J 7 bases, leaving 16 bases between the germline ends. The CDR3 bases are TGTGCCAGCTCACCGCGCAGGGACGCGGGGAATGAGCAGTTCTTC. It yields the protein CASSPRRDAGNEQFF.

This clone has a single count. The rearrangement uses TRBV10-3 and TRBJ1-1; D is ambiguous. This CDR3 is 14 amino acids long. The V and J ends lost 9 bases and 3 bases respectively, with 17 bases between them. The germline gives CDR1 ENHRY, CDR2 SYGVKD. DNA of the CDR3: TGTGCCATTCCCCAACACCGGAGGGACACTGAAGCTTTCTTT. This encodes CAIPQHRRDTEAFF.

This clone showed up just once. This chain uses TRBV7-9 with TRBJ2-5; a possible D gene is TRBD1 (6 bases). The CDR3 is 15 residues long. The germline gives CDR1 SEHNR, CDR2 FQNEAQ (reference sequence). V lost 1 base and J 5 bases, leaving 14 bases between the germline ends. The CDR3, as DNA: TGTGCCAGCAGCTTAGGGACAGTCTCGGGGGAGACCCAGTACTTC. This encodes CASSLGTVSGETQYF.